This T cell receptor beta chain was recovered during a study of blood T cell repertoires in COVID-19. Sequenced by immunoSEQ multiplex PCR; TCRdb stores in-frame clones only, minus some. The sample has around 180,000 clones, about nine tenths seen once. Trimming at V came to 0 bases and at J to 1 base, leaving 0 bases not matched to a gene. Germline V lookup: CDR1 SGDLS, CDR2 YYNGEE. The CDR3 extends over 15 amino acids. Sequencing was done on a sample of peripheral blood. The receptor comes from a man between 65 and 85 years old with active or convalescent COVID-19. V usage is TRBV9 and J usage is TRBJ2-1, with TRBD2 matching 8 bases. This CDR3 reads CASSVAGGSYNEQFF. The CDR3, as DNA: TGTGCCAGCAGCGTAGCGGGAGGGTCCTACAATGAGCAGTTCTTC. Looking up the rest from reference TRBV9 and TRBJ2-1 gives the full variable domain: DSGVTQTPKHLITATGQRVTLRCSPRSGDLSVYWYQQSLDQGLQFLIQYYNGEERAKGNILERFSAQQFPDLHSELNLSSLELGDSALYFCASSVAGGSYNEQFFGPGTRLTVL.